This T cell receptor (beta chain) was identified in a study of blood T cell repertoires in COVID-19. Study in general: T cells, B-cell-depleted T cells, or PBMCs provided the cDNA or gDNA that served as material.

The data were produced by immunoSEQ multiplex PCR, yet TCRdb's version contains in-frame clones alone and is incomplete. The table shows around 150,000 clones, with more than 80% occurring only once. The CDR3 has 12 amino acids. Trimming cost V 2 bases and J 3 bases, with 5 bases left between them. The V gene's germline CDR1 is LGHDT and CDR2 YNNKEL (reference sequence). The table lists this clone with a few counts. The source of this sequence is an elderly woman in a cohort sampled during active or convalescent COVID-19. This chain links TRBV3-1 (or the pseudogene TRBV3-2) with TRBJ2-7; D uncertain. The sample taken for sequencing was peripheral blood. CDR3 nucleotides: TGTGCCAGCAGCCAACTAGACTACGAGCAGTACTTC. This encodes CASSQLDYEQYF.